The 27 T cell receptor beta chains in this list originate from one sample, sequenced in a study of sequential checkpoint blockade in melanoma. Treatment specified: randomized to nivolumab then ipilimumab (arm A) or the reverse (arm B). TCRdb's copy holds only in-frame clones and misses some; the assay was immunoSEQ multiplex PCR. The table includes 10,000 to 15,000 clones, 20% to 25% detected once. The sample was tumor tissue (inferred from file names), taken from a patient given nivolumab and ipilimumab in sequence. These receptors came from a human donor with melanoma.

The CDR3 DNA follows: TGTGCCAGCAGCTTAATGTCCTACAATGAGCAGTTCTTC. This translates into CASSLMSYNEQFF. V and J are TRBV7-1 and TRBJ2-1; the D is unclear. TRBV7-1 is given ORF status, its function remaining uncertain. Trimming left V 4 bases short and J 1 base short, with 5 bases between. The CDR3 is 13 residues long.

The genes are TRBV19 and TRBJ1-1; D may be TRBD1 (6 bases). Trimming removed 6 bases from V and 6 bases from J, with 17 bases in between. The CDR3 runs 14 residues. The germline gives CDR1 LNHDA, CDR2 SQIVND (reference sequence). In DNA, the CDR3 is TGTGCCAGTAGCTCACGGGACATCCTTCCTGAAGCTTTCTTT. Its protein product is CASSSRDILPEAFF.

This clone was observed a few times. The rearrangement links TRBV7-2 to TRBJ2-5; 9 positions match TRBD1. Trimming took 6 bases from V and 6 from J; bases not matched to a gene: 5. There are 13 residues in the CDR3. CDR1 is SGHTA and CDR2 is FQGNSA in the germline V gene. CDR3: CASRTGTGKTQYF. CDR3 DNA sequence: TGTGCCAGCAGAACCGGGACAGGGAAGACCCAGTACTTC.

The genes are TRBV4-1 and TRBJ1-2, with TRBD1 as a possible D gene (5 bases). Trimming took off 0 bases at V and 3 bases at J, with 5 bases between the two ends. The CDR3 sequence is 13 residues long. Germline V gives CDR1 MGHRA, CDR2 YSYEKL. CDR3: CASSQEQDYGYTF. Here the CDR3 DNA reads TGCGCCAGCAGCCAAGAACAGGACTATGGCTACACCTTC.

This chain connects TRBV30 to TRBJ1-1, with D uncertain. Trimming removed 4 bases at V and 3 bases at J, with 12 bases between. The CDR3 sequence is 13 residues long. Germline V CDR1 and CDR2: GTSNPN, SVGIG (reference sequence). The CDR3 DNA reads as TGTGCCTGGAAGCGCCAAAGGGACACTGAAGCTTTCTTT. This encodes CAWKRQRDTEAFF.

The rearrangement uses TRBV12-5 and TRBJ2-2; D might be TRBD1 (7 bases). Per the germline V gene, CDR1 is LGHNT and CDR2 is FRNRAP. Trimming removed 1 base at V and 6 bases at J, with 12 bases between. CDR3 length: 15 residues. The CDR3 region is CASGLAQGGAGELFF. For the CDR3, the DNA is TGTGCTAGTGGTTTGGCCCAGGGGGGAGCCGGGGAGCTGTTTTTT.

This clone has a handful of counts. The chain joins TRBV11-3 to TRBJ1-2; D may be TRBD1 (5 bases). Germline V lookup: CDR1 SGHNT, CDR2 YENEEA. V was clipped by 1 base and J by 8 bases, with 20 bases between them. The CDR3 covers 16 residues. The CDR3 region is CASSLVHLVQRGGYTF. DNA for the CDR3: TGTGCCAGCAGCTTAGTTCATCTGGTCCAAAGGGGCGGCTACACCTTC.

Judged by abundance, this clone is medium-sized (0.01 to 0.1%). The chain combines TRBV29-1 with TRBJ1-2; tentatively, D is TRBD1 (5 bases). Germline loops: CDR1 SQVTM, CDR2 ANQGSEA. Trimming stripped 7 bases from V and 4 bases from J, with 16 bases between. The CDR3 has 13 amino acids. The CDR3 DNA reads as TGCAGCGCTGAGGGGAGCCCGGGCTATGGCTACACCTTC. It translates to CSAEGSPGYGYTF.

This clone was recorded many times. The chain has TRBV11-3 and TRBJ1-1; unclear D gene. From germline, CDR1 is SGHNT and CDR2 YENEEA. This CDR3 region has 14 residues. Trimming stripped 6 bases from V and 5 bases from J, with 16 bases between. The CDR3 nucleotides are TGTGCCAGCAGTCAACACCCCGTGGAGACTGAAGCTTTCTTT. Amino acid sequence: CASSQHPVETEAFF.

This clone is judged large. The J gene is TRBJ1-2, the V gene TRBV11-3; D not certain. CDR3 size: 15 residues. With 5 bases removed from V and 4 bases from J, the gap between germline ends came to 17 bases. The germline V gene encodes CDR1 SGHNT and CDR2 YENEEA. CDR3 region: CASSQTDTVIYGYTF. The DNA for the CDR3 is TGTGCCAGCAGCCAGACTGATACAGTAATCTATGGCTACACCTTC.

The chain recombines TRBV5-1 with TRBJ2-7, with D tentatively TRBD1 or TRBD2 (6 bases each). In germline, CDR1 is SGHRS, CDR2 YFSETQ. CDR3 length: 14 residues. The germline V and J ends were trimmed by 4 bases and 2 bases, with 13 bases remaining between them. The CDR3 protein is CASSRVGGPYEQYF. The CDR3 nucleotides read TGCGCCAGCAGCCGAGTCGGGGGCCCCTACGAGCAGTACTTC. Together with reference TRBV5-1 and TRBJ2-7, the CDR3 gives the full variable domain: KAGVTQTPRYLIKTRGQQVTLSCSPISGHRSVSWYQQTPGQGLQFLFEYFSETQRNKGNFPGRFSGRQFSNSRSEMNVSTLELGDSALYLCASSRVGGPYEQYFGPGTRLTVT.

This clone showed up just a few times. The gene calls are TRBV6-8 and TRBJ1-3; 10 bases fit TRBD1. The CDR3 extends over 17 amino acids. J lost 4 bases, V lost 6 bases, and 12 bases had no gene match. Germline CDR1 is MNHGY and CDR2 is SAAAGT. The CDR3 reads CASRDPGQGRLGNTIYF. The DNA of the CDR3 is TGTGCCAGCAGGGACCCGGGACAGGGGAGGTTAGGAAACACCATATATTTT.

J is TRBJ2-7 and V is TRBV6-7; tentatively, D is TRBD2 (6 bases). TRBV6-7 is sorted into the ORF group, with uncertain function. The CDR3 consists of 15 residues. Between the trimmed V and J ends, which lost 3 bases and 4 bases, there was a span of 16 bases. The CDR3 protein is CASSYGQGGPYEQYF. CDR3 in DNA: TGTGCCAGCAGTTATGGCCAGGGAGGCCCGTACGAGCAGTACTTC.

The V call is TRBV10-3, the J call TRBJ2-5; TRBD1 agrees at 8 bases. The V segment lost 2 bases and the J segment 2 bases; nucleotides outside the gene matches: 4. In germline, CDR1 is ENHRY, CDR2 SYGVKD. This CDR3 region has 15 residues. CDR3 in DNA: TGTGCCATCAGTGAGGGCAGGGGGCAGCAAGAGACCCAGTACTTC. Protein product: CAISEGRGQQETQYF.

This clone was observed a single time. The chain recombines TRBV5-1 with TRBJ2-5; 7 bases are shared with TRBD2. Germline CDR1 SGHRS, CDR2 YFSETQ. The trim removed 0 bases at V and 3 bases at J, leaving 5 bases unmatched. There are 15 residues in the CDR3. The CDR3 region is CASSLGLRGKETQYF. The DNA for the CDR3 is TGCGCCAGCAGCTTGGGTTTGCGGGGGAAAGAGACCCAGTACTTC.

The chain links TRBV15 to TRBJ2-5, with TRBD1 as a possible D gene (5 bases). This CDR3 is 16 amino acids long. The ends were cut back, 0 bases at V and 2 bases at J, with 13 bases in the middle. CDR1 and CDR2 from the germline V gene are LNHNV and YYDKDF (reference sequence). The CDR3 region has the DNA TGTGCCACCAGCAGAGATCTGGCGGCAGGGCAAGAGACCCAGTACTTC. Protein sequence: CATSRDLAAGQETQYF.

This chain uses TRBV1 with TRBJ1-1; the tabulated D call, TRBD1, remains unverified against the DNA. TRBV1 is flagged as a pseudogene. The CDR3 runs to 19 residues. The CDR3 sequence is CASSQSAGTGGPWNTEAFF. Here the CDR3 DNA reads TGCGCCAGCAGCCAATCCGCCGGGACAGGGGGCCCTTGGAACACTGAAGCTTTCTTT.

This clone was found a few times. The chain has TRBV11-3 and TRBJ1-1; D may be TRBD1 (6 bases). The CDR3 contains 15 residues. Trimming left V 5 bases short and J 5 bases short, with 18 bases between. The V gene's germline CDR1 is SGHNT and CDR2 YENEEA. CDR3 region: CASSPEVGALTEAFF. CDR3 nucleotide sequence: TGTGCCAGCAGCCCCGAAGTGGGGGCTTTAACTGAAGCTTTCTTT. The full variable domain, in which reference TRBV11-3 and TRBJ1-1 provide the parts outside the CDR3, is EAGVVQSPRYKIIEKKQPVAFWCNPISGHNTLYWYLQNLGQGPELLIRYENEEAVDDSQLPKDRFSAERLKGVDSTLKIQPAELGDSAVYLCASSPEVGALTEAFFGQGTRLTVV.

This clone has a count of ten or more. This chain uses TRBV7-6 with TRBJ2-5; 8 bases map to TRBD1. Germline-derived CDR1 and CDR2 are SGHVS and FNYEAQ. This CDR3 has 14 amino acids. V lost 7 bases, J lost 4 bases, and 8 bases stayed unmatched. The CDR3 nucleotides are TGTGCCAGCACCTCGACAGGGGTGGTAGAGACCCAGTACTTC. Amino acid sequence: CASTSTGVVETQYF.

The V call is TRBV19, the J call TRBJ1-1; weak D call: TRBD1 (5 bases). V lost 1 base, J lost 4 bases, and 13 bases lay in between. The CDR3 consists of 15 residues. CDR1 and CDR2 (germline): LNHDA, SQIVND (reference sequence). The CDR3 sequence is CASSIVGRVTTEAFF. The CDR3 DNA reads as TGTGCCAGTAGTATAGTGGGACGGGTGACCACTGAAGCTTTCTTT. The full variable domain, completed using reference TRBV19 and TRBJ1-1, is DGGITQSPKYLFRKEGQNVTLSCEQNLNHDAMYWYRQDPGQGLRLIYYSQIVNDFQKGDIAEGYSVSREKKESFPLTVTSAQKNPTAFYLCASSIVGRVTTEAFFGQGTRLTVV.

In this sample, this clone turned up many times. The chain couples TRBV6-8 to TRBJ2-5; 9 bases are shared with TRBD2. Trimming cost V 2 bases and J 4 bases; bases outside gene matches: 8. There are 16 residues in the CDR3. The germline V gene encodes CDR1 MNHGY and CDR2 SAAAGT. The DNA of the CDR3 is TGTGCCAGCAGTTACCGGCGGGGGGGAGGGACAGAGACCCAGTACTTC. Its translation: CASSYRRGGGTETQYF.

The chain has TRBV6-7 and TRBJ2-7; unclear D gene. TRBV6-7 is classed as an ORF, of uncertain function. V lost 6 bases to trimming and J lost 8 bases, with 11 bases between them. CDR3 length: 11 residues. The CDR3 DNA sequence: TGTGCCAGCAGCCCCGGCGCAAAGCAGTACTTC. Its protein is CASSPGAKQYF.

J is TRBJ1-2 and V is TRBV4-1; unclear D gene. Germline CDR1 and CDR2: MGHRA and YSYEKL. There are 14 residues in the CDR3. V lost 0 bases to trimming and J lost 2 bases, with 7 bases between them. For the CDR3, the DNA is TGCGCCAGCAGCCAAGAGGACGGGAACTATGGCTACACCTTC. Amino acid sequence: CASSQEDGNYGYTF.

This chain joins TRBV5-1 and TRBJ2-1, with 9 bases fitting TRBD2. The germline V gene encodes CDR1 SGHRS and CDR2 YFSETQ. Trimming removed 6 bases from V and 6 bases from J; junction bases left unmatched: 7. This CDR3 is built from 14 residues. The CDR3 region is CASTGSGSGNEQFF. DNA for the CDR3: TGCGCCAGCACGGGTAGCGGGAGTGGCAATGAGCAGTTCTTC.

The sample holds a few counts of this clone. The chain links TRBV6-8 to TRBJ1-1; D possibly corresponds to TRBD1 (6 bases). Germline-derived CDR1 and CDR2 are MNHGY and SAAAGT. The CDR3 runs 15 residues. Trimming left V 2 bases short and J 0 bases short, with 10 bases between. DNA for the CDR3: TGTGCCAGCAGTTACACGGGGGCCCTGAACACTGAAGCTTTCTTT. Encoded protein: CASSYTGALNTEAFF.

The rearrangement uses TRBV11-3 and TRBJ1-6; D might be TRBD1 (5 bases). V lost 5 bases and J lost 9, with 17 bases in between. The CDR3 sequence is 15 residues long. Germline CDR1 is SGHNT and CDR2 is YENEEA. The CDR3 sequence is CASSNHGQGGSPLHF. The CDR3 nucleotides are TGTGCCAGCAGCAATCACGGGCAGGGTGGTTCACCCCTCCACTTT.

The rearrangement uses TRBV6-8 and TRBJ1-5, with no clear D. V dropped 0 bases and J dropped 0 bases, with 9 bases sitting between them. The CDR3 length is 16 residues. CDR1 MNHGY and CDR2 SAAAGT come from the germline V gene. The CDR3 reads CASSYSRGFSNQPQHF. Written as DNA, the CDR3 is TGTGCCAGCAGTTACTCGAGAGGGTTTAGCAATCAGCCCCAGCATTTT.